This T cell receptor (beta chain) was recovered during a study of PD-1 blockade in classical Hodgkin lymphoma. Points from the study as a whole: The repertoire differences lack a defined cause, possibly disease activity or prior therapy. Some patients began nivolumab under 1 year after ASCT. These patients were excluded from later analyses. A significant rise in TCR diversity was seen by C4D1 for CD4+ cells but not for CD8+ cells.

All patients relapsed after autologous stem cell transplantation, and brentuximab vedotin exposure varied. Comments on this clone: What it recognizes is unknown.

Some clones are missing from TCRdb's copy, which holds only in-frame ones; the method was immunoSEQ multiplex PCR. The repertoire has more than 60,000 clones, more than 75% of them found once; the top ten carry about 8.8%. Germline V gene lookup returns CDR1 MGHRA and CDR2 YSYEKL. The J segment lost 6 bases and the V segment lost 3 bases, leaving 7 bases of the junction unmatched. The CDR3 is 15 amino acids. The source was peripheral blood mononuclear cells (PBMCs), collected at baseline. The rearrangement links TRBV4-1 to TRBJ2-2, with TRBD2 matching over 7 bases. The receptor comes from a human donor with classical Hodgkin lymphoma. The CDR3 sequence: CASSHQTLASGELFF. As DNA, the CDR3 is TGCGCCAGCAGCCATCAAACACTAGCGTCCGGGGAGCTGTTTTTT.